This passage covers 24 T cell receptor beta chains from one sample sequenced in a study of blood T cell repertoires in COVID-19. Sequenced by immunoSEQ multiplex PCR; TCRdb stores in-frame clones only, minus some. The table has about 130,000 clones, about 85% seen once. The sample consisted of peripheral blood. Receptor source: a woman at least 80 years old with acute or convalescent COVID-19.

The V call is TRBV10-3, the J call TRBJ1-2, with 9 nucleotides matching TRBD1. Germline-derived CDR1 and CDR2 are ENHRY and SYGVKD. V gave up 8 bases and J gave up 7 bases; unmatched junction bases: 14. CDR3 size: 15 residues. CDR3 region: CAIPGSDRGSFGYTF. The CDR3 nucleotides are TGTGCCATCCCCGGGTCGGACAGGGGTTCCTTTGGCTACACCTTC.

The rearrangement uses TRBV12-5 and TRBJ2-3; 12 bases are shared with TRBD2. Germline V lookup: CDR1 LGHNT, CDR2 FRNRAP. Germline trimming cut 1 base from V and 6 bases from J; bases unmatched to any gene: 5. There are 16 residues in the CDR3. CDR3 in amino acids: CASGLGLAGGADTQYF. DNA for the CDR3: TGTGCTAGTGGTTTGGGTCTAGCGGGGGGGGCTGATACGCAGTATTTT.

This chain joins TRBV9 and TRBJ2-5, with D possibly being TRBD2 (6 bases). This CDR3 is built from 16 residues. Trimming left V 4 bases short and J 4 bases short, with 20 bases between. Germline CDR1 SGDLS, CDR2 YYNGEE. CDR3 nucleotide sequence: TGTGCCAGCAGCATGCGTTCGGGGGTTGGGAGAGAGACCCAGTACTTC. Residues: CASSMRSGVGRETQYF.

Here the CDR3 reads CASSSPGQGSTEAFF. DNA for the CDR3: TGTGCCAGCAGTTCACCGGGACAGGGAAGTACTGAAGCTTTCTTT. The chain carries TRBV28 and TRBJ1-1; 9 bases map to TRBD1. The J segment lost 5 bases and the V segment lost 4 bases, leaving 8 bases of the junction unmatched. The germline V gene encodes CDR1 MDHEN and CDR2 SYDVKM. This CDR3 is built from 15 residues.

The chain employs TRBV18 and TRBJ2-2, with TRBD1 identical over 8 bases. Germline V CDR1 and CDR2: KGHSH, LQKENI. Trimming cost V 6 bases and J 0 bases; bases outside gene matches: 3. This CDR3 spans 15 amino acids. The CDR3 nucleotides are TGTGCCAGCTCGCGACAGGGGCCGAACACCGGGGAGCTGTTTTTT. This codes for CASSRQGPNTGELFF. The complete variable domain, with remaining parts taken from reference TRBV18 and TRBJ2-2, reads NAGVMQNPRHLVRRRGQEARLRCSPMKGHSHVYWYRQLPEEGLKFMVYLQKENIIDESGMPKERFSAEFPKEGPSILRIQQVVRGDSAAYFCASSRQGPNTGELFFGEGSRLTVL.

The rearrangement uses TRBV7-9 and TRBJ1-4; 8 nucleotides line up with TRBD1. Germline V lookup: CDR1 SEHNR, CDR2 FQNEAQ (reference sequence). With 5 bases clipped from V and 4 bases from J, the junction kept 6 bases outside the gene matches. The CDR3 runs to 15 residues. CDR3 nucleotides: TGTGCCAGCAGCCGAACGACAGGGGTTAATGAAAAACTGTTTTTT. This sequence encodes CASSRTTGVNEKLFF.

CDR3 DNA sequence: TGTGCCAGCAGTTTATTAGCGATTAAAGGCAATGAGCAGTTCTTC. Encoded protein: CASSLLAIKGNEQFF. The chain joins TRBV27 to TRBJ2-1; D is possibly TRBD2 (5 bases). Per germline, CDR1 MNHEY and CDR2 SMNVEV (reference sequence). Deletions cut 1 base from V and 6 bases from J, with 13 bases between. The CDR3 covers 15 residues.

This clone appeared a single time. The V gene is TRBV20-1, the J gene TRBJ1-2; possible D gene TRBD1, 5 bases. Germline V gene data show CDR1 as DFQATT and CDR2 as SNEGSKA (reference sequence). V was pared by 6 bases and J by 12 bases, with 11 bases between. This CDR3 has 9 amino acids. CDR3 coding DNA: TGCAGTGCGTCAGGGTATCACACCTTC. It is translated as CSASGYHTF.

This chain uses TRBV15 with TRBJ1-2, with 9 nucleotides matching TRBD1. CDR3 length: 16 amino acids. Germline V CDR1 and CDR2: LNHNV, YYDKDF (reference sequence). The junction had 15 bases not matched to a gene; V was cut back by 6 bases and J by 7 bases. The CDR3 DNA reads as TGTGCCACCAGGCTTACAGGGGGCGCGGGTGGTCCTGGCTACACCTTC. Protein sequence: CATRLTGGAGGPGYTF.

The chain combines TRBV24-1 with TRBJ1-1, with 9 positions matching TRBD1. The V gene's germline CDR1 is KGHDR and CDR2 SFDVKD. The trim removed 4 bases at V and 4 bases at J, leaving 6 bases unmatched. CDR3 size: 15 residues. In nucleotides, the CDR3 is TGTGCCACCAGTGAGGCCGGGACAGGGAGCACTGAAGCTTTCTTT. It encodes CATSEAGTGSTEAFF.

The chain couples TRBV5-4 to TRBJ2-7, with 7 nucleotides matching TRBD1. Trimming at V came to 5 bases and at J to 3 bases, leaving 8 bases not matched to a gene. The CDR3 has 14 residues. CDR1 is SGHNT, CDR2 YYREEE, per germline (reference sequence). CDR3 in amino acids: CASRPRRDSYEQYF. CDR3 sequence (DNA): TGTGCCAGCAGACCACGCCGGGACAGCTACGAGCAGTACTTC. The whole variable domain, remainder taken from reference TRBV5-4 and TRBJ2-7, is ETGVTQSPTHLIKTRGQQVTLRCSSQSGHNTVSWYQQALGQGPQFIFQYYREEENGRGNFPPRFSGLQFPNYSSELNVNALELDDSALYLCASRPRRDSYEQYFGPGTRLTVT.

This clone has just one count. This CDR3 is missing its conserved last phenylalanine or tryptophan, likely due to a read error. The DNA is omitted, as the CDR3 cannot be located on it reliably, and the CDR3 follows TCRdb's listing. This chain uses TRBV5-1 with TRBJ1-6; the D call TRBD1 from the table was never checked on the DNA. The CDR3 numbers 12 amino acids, ends counted. Germline-derived CDR1 and CDR2 are SGHRS and YFSETQ. This CDR3 is CASSFETATFIT.

The V call is TRBV7-9, the J call TRBJ1-1; 9 positions agree with TRBD1. CDR1 and CDR2 from the germline V gene are SEHNR and FQNEAQ (reference sequence). V shed 5 bases, J shed 5 bases, and the junction held 6 bases outside the gene matches. The CDR3 spans 14 residues. The CDR3 loop is CASSLTGGLTEAFF. CDR3 coding DNA: TGTGCCAGCAGCCTAACAGGGGGCCTGACTGAAGCTTTCTTT.

This clone has a single count. This chain connects TRBV19 to TRBJ2-1; the D is unclear. V was clipped by 7 bases and J by 7 bases, with 14 bases between them. Germline lookup yields CDR1 LNHDA and CDR2 SQIVND (reference sequence). The CDR3 length is 13 residues. The CDR3 DNA is TGTGCCAGTAAGAGGTCAGAAAAAAATGAGCAGTTCTTC. Its protein is CASKRSEKNEQFF.

This rearrangement joins TRBV5-1 to TRBJ2-1, with 16 bases that match TRBD2. V lost 4 bases, J lost 9 bases, and 7 bases stayed unmatched. The CDR3 loop spans 16 amino acids. CDR1 and CDR2 (germline): SGHRS, YFSETQ. CDR3 residues: CASSPGTSGGEVEQFF. For the CDR3, the DNA is TGCGCCAGCAGCCCCGGGACTAGCGGGGGGGAGGTTGAGCAGTTCTTC.

The chain couples TRBV3-1 (or the pseudogene TRBV3-2) to TRBJ1-2, with D unresolved. V was shortened by 4 bases and J by 8 bases, with 20 bases between the two germline ends. Germline CDR1 is LGHDT and CDR2 is YNNKEL (reference sequence). The length of the CDR3 is 15 residues. Here the CDR3 reads CASSPRGQALQGYTF. CDR3 nucleotide sequence: TGTGCCAGCAGCCCCCGTGGGCAGGCTCTTCAAGGCTACACCTTC.

The genes are TRBV28 and TRBJ1-2; possibly TRBD1 for D (5 bases). In germline, CDR1 is MDHEN, CDR2 SYDVKM. The CDR3 spans 12 residues. V was trimmed by 8 bases and J by 3 bases, leaving 10 bases between them. CDR3: CASSRGDYGYTF. The CDR3 bases are TGTGCCAGCTCCCGGGGGGACTATGGCTACACCTTC.

The chain uses TRBV5-4 and TRBJ2-1; D may be TRBD1 (7 bases). The CDR3 totals 14 residues. Germline V gene data show CDR1 as SGHNT and CDR2 as YYREEE (reference sequence). Trimming removed 9 bases at V and 7 bases at J, with 20 bases between. This chain's CDR3 is CATSPRQGGNEQFF. CDR3 in DNA: TGTGCCACCTCGCCACGACAGGGAGGAAATGAGCAGTTCTTC. Full variable domain (outside the CDR3, taken from reference TRBV5-4 and TRBJ2-1): ETGVTQSPTHLIKTRGQQVTLRCSSQSGHNTVSWYQQALGQGPQFIFQYYREEENGRGNFPPRFSGLQFPNYSSELNVNALELDDSALYLCATSPRQGGNEQFFGPGTRLTVL.

V usage is TRBV5-1 and J usage is TRBJ2-3, with D maybe TRBD1 (6 bases). Trimming left V 0 bases short and J 9 bases short, with 11 bases between. The CDR3 sequence is 13 residues long. CDR1 and CDR2 (germline): SGHRS, YFSETQ. CDR3 nucleotides: TGCGCCAGCAGCTTGGCCCTGGGGGCCACGCAGTATTTT. This gives the protein CASSLALGATQYF.

CDR3 nucleotides: TGCGCCAGCAGCTTGGAAATCGTCGGTGGGAACACTGAAGCTTTCTTT. Its translation: CASSLEIVGGNTEAFF. The chain uses TRBV5-1 and TRBJ1-1; D gene ambiguous. The CDR3 contains 16 residues. V was clipped by 0 bases and J by 1 base, with 13 bases between them. The germline CDR1 and CDR2 sequences are SGHRS and YFSETQ. The full variable domain, its missing parts supplied by reference TRBV5-1 and TRBJ1-1, is KAGVTQTPRYLIKTRGQQVTLSCSPISGHRSVSWYQQTPGQGLQFLFEYFSETQRNKGNFPGRFSGRQFSNSRSEMNVSTLELGDSALYLCASSLEIVGGNTEAFFGQGTRLTVV.

The rearrangement joins TRBV19 to TRBJ1-2, with D unclear. The V end lost 0 bases, the J end lost 0 bases, and 8 bases lay between the germline ends. The CDR3 is made up of 15 amino acids. The V gene's germline CDR1 is LNHDA and CDR2 SQIVND (reference sequence). The chain's CDR3 is CASSIDWGANYGYTF. The CDR3 nucleotides are TGTGCCAGTAGTATAGATTGGGGAGCTAACTATGGCTACACCTTC.

The chain recombines TRBV6-1 with TRBJ1-2, with 7 bases that match TRBD1. Trimming took 6 bases from V and 1 from J; bases not matched to a gene: 5. Germline assignment: CDR1 MNHNS and CDR2 SASEGT. The CDR3 covers 14 residues. CDR3 in amino acids: CASSPDRYNYGYTF. The CDR3 DNA is TGTGCCAGCAGCCCGGACAGGTATAACTATGGCTACACCTTC.

The V gene is TRBV6-2 or TRBV6-3, the J gene TRBJ2-7; TRBD1 matches 7 bases. Trimming removed 4 bases from V and 4 bases from J; junction bases left unmatched: 19. Germline V gene lookup returns CDR1 MNHEY and CDR2 SVGEGT. CDR3 length: 18 amino acids. The CDR3 protein is CASSSLLRGHPGSYEQYF. CDR3 bases: TGTGCCAGCAGTTCCCTCTTGAGGGGGCACCCAGGGAGTTACGAGCAGTACTTC.

This chain joins TRBV6-5 and TRBJ2-5, with D unclear. The CDR3 runs to 11 residues. Germline V gives CDR1 MNHEY, CDR2 SVGAGI. Between the trimmed V and J ends, which lost 8 bases and 3 bases, there was a span of 7 bases. The CDR3, as DNA: TGTGCCAGCGGTCGGGAAGAGACCCAGTACTTC. Amino acids: CASGREETQYF.